A selection of T cell receptor beta chains follows, all from one sample in a study of T cells in Graves' hyperthyroidism and ophthalmopathy. Via MiXCR, TCRdb re-called the multiplex PCR reads, giving one row per CDR3 protein. This sample has about 690,000 distinct CDR3 sequences, with around 15% found just once. Sequencing input: blood. Receptors originate from a man aged 45-60 years with Graves' hyperthyroidism. Both conserved end residues are part of each CDR3. A D gene is named only where the DNA matches it firmly. The size of a clone is reported for some rows only, either as once, few or many, or as a class for expanded clones.

many	TRBD1	TRBV6-1	TRBJ2-1	CASEGWDRGRYNEQFF	TGTGCCAGCGAGGGCTGGGACAGGGGTCGATACAATGAGCAGTTCTTC
-	-	TRBV28	TRBJ2-1	CASSPCYLRGYNEQFF	TGTGCCAGCAGCCCATGCTACCTTAGGGGTTACAATGAGCAGTTCTTC
-	-	TRBV27	TRBJ2-7	CASWSAYEQYF	TGTGCCAGCTGGTCCGCCTACGAGCAGTACTTC
many	TRBD1	TRBV2	TRBJ2-7	CASSEFRTGSGEQYF	TGTGCCAGCAGTGAGTTTAGGACAGGGTCGGGCGAGCAGTACTTC
-	TRBD2	TRBV30	TRBJ2-3	CAWTDGRDTQYF	TGTGCCTGGACCGACGGGAGGGATACGCAGTATTTT
many	-	TRBV15	TRBJ1-1	CATSRDWTELLNTEAFF	TGTGCCACCAGCAGAGATTGGACAGAATTATTGAACACTGAAGCTTTCTTT
-	-	TRBV7-9	TRBJ2-2	CASSFELDIGELFF	TGTGCCAGCAGCTTTGAACTAGATATCGGGGAGCTGTTTTTT
many	TRBD1	TRBV10-3	TRBJ1-6	CAISETWDRADSPLHF	TGTGCCATCAGTGAGACGTGGGACAGGGCGGATTCACCCCTCCACTTT
few	TRBD1	TRBV7-2	TRBJ2-5	CASSRDRGAETQYF	TGTGCCAGCAGCCGGGACAGGGGAGCAGAGACCCAGTACTTC
-	TRBD1	TRBV5-1	TRBJ2-3	CASSSDRGGDTQYF	TGCGCCAGCAGCTCGGACAGGGGAGGAGATACGCAGTATTTT
-	-	TRBV6-5	TRBJ2-2	CASSRSGAGQNTGELFF	TGTGCCAGCAGTCGCAGTGGGGCAGGGCAGAACACCGGGGAGCTGTTTTTT
many	-	TRBV24-1	TRBJ1-2	CATSDGTEYGYTF	TGTGCCACCAGTGATGGGACGGAGTATGGCTACACCTTC
few	-	TRBV10-2	TRBJ2-7	CASRGGPSYEQYF	TGCGCCAGCCGGGGCGGCCCGTCCTACGAGCAGTACTTC
many	-	TRBV9	TRBJ2-7	CASSPTGLVGEQYF	TGTGCCAGCAGCCCGACCGGTCTAGTGGGCGAGCAGTACTTC
-	-	TRBV27	TRBJ2-7	CASSPHGAYEQYF	TGTGCCAGCAGTCCCCACGGAGCTTACGAGCAGTACTTC
many	-	TRBV5-5	TRBJ1-1	CASSLRWNTEAFF	TGTGCCAGCAGTCTTCGTTGGAACACTGAAGCTTTCTTT
many	-	TRBV2	TRBJ2-5	CASSERAGFQETQYF	TGTGCCAGCAGTGAACGTGCAGGATTCCAAGAGACCCAGTACTTC
many	TRBD1	TRBV28	TRBJ2-2	CASRVDRVDTGELFF	TGTGCCAGCAGGGTGGACAGGGTGGACACCGGGGAGCTGTTTTTT
few	TRBD2	TRBV5-1	TRBJ2-2	CASSLLAGGYLYTRELFF	TGCGCCAGCAGCTTACTAGCGGGAGGATATTTGTACACCAGGGAGCTGTTTTTT
many	-	TRBV19	TRBJ2-7	CASSIGRTGGYEQYF	TGTGCCAGTAGTATCGGCAGGACTGGGGGCTACGAGCAGTACTTC
-	-	TRBV2	TRBJ2-1	CATKGGGDNEQFF	TGTGCCACCAAAGGTGGGGGAGACAATGAGCAGTTCTTC
many	-	TRBV6-1	TRBJ1-1	CASSEPFRGMNTEAFF	TGTGCCAGCAGTGAACCTTTTCGGGGGATGAACACTGAAGCTTTCTTT